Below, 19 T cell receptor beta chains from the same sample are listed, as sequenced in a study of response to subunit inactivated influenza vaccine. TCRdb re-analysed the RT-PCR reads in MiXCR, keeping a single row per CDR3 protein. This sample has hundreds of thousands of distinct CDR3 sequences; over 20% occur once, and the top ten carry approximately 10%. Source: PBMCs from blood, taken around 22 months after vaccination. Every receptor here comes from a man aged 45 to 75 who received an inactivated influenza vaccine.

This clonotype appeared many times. The CDR3 region has the DNA TGTGCCAGCAGTTCATTGTGGAGTCGGCGCACTAGCACAGATACGCAGTATTTT. This codes for CASSSLWSRRTSTDTQYF. This rearrangement joins TRBV6-5 to TRBJ2-3, with no clear D. Between the trimmed V and J ends, which lost 4 bases and 0 bases, there was a span of 20 bases. CDR1 is MNHEY, CDR2 SVGAGI, per germline. CDR3 length: 18 residues.

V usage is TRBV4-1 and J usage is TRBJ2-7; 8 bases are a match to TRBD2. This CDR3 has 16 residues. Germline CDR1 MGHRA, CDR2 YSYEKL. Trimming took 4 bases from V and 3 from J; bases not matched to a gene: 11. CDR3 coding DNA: TGCGCCAGCAGCCCCCAGGTTCGGGGGGGCTTCTACGAGCAGTACTTC. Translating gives CASSPQVRGGFYEQYF.

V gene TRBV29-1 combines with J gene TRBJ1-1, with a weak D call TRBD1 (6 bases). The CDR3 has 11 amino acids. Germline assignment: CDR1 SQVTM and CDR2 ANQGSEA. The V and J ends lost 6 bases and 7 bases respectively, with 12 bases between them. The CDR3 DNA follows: TGCAGCGTACGACAGGCCATTGAAGCTTTCTTT. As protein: CSVRQAIEAFF. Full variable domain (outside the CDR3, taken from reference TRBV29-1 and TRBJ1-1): SAVISQKPSRDICQRGTSLTIQCQVDSQVTMMFWYRQQPGQSLTLIATANQGSEATYESGFVIDKFPISRPNLTFSTLTVSNMSPEDSSIYLCSVRQAIEAFFGQGTRLTVV.

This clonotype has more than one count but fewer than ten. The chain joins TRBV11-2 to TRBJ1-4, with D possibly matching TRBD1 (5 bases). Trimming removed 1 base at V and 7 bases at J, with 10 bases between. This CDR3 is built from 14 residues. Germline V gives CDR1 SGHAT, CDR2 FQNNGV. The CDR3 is CASSLAREGEKLFF. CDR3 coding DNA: TGTGCCAGCAGCTTAGCCAGGGAAGGTGAAAAACTGTTTTTT.

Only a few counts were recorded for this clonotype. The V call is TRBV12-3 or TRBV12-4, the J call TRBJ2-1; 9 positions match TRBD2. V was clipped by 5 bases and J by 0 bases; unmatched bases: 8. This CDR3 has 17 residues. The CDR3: CASSHGGRGSSYNEQFF. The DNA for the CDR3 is TGTGCCAGCAGTCACGGCGGGAGGGGAAGCTCCTACAATGAGCAGTTCTTC.

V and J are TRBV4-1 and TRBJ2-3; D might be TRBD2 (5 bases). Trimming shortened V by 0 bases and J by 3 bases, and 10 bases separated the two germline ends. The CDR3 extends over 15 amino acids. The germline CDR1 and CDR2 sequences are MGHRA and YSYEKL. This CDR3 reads CASSQDQAVTDTQYF. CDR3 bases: TGCGCCAGCAGCCAAGATCAAGCGGTTACAGATACGCAGTATTTT.

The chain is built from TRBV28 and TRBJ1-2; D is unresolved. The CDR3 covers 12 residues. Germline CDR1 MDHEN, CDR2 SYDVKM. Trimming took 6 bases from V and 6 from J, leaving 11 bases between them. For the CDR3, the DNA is TGTGCCAGCAGAGGAGCCATGGATGGCTACACCTTC. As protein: CASRGAMDGYTF.

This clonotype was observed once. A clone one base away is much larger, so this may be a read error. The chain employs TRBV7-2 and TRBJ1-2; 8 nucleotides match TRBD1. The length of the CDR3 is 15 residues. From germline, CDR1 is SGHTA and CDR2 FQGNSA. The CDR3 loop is CASSWRTGTNYGCTF. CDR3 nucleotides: TGTGCCAGCAGCTGGAGGACAGGGACTAACTATGGCTGCACCTTC. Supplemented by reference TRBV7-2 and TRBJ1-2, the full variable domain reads GAGVSQSPSNKVTEKGKDVELRCDPISGHTALYWYRQSLGQGLEFLIYFQGNSAPDKSGLPSDRFSAERTGGSVSTLTIQRTQQEDSAVYLCASSWRTGTNYGCTFGSGTRLTVV.

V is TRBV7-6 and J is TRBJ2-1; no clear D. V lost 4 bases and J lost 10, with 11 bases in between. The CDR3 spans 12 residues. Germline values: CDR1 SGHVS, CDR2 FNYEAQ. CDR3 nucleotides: TGTGCCAGCAGCTCAGTTGCGTGGGAGCAGTTCTTC. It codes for CASSSVAWEQFF.

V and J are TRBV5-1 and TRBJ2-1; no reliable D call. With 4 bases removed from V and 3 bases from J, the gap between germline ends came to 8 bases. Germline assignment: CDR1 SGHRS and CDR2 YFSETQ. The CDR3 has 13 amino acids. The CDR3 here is CASSPPDYNEQFF. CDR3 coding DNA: TGCGCCAGCAGCCCCCCGGACTACAATGAGCAGTTCTTC.

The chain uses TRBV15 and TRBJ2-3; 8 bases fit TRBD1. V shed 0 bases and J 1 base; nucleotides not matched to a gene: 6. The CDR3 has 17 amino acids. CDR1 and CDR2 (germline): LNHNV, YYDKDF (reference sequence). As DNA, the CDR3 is TGTGCCACCAGCAGAGATTTTTTGGGACAGGGCACAGATACGCAGTATTTT. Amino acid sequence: CATSRDFLGQGTDTQYF.

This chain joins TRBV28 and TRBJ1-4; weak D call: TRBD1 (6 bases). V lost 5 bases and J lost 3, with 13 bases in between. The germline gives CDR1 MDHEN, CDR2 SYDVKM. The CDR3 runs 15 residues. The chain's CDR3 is CASSPTGGANEKLFF. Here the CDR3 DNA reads TGTGCCAGCAGTCCGACAGGAGGAGCTAATGAAAAACTGTTTTTT.

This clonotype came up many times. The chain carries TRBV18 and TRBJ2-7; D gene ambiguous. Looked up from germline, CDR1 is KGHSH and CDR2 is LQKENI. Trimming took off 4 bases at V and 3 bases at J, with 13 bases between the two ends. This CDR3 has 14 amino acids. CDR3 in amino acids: CASSRGSLGYEQYF. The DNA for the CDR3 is TGTGCCAGCTCACGTGGGTCTTTGGGCTACGAGCAGTACTTC.

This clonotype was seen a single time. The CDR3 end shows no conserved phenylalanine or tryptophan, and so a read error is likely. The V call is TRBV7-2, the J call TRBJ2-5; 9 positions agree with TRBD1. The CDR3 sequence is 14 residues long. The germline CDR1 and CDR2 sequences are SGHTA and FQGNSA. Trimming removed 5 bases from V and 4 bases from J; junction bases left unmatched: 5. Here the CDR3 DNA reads TGTGCCAGCAGCCCAAACAGGGGGCGAGAGACCCAGTACTGC. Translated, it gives CASSPNRGRETQYC.

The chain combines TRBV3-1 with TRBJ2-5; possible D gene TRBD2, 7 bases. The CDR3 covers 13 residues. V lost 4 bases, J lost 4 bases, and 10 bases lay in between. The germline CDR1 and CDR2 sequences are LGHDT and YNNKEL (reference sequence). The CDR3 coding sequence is TGTGCCAGCAGCCGCGGGGGCGGAGAGACCCAGTACTTC. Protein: CASSRGGGETQYF.

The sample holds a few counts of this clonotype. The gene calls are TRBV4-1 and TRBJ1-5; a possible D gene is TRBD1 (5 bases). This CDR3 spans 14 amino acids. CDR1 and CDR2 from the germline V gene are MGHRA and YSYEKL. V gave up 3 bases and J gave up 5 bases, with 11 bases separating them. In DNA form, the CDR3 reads TGCGCCAGCAGCCACGCCCGGGGCGATCAGCCCCAGCATTTT. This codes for CASSHARGDQPQHF.

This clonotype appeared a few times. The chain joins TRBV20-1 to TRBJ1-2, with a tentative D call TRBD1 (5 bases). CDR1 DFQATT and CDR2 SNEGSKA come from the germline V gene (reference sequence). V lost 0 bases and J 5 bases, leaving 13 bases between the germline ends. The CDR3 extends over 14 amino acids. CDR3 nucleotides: TGCAGTGCTAGAGATCCGGCAGGGTCGTATGGCTACACCTTC. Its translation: CSARDPAGSYGYTF.

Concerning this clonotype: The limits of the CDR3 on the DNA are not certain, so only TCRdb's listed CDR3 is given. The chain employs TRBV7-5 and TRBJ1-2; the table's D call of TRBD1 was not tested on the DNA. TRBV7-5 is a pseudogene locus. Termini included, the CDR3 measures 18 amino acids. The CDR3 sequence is CISVSEAQPGPRNYGYTF.

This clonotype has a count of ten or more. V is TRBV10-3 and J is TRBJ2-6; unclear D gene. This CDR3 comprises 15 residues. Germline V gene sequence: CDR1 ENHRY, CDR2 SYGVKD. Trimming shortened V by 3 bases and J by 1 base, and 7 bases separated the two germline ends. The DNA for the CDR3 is TGTGCCATCAGTGATAAGGGTTCTGGGGCCAACGTCCTGACTTTC. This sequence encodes CAISDKGSGANVLTF.